This TCR beta chain is drawn from a study of blood T cells in healthy people across ages. Study findings and constraints: Naive CD4+ cell counts and diversity both ran higher in long-lived than in aged donors.

Notes on this clonotype: Its antigen is unknown.

Germline CDR1 and CDR2: SGHDT and YYEEEE. The CDR3 is made up of 15 amino acids. The J segment lost 6 bases and the V segment lost 4 bases, leaving 11 bases of the junction unmatched. Combining a sample-barcoded 5' primer with a J-beta primer mix, a second PCR ran for roughly 7 to 11 cycles. In TCRdb, the 5' RACE reads were re-called with MiXCR into one record per CDR3 protein. The sample lists some 800,000 distinct CDR3 sequences; approximately 44% were seen once. Sequences were obtained from blood. V gene TRBV5-6 combines with J gene TRBJ2-3; 7 bases align to TRBD1. The clonotype was recovered from a man in his sixties in good health. CDR3 region: CASSPGTATRDTQYF. DNA for the CDR3: TGTGCCAGCAGCCCCGGGACAGCTACGAGGGATACGCAGTATTTT. Complete variable domain (other parts from reference TRBV5-6 and TRBJ2-3): DAGVTQSPTHLIKTRGQQVTLRCSPKSGHDTVSWYQQALGQGPQFIFQYYEEEERQRGNFPDRFSGHQFPNYSSELNVNALLLGDSALYLCASSPGTATRDTQYFGPGTRLTVL.